The rows below give T cell receptor beta chains drawn from one sample of a study of blood T cells in healthy people across ages. TCRdb independently ran MiXCR on the 5' RACE reads; one entry per CDR3 protein. This sample carries around 940,000 distinct CDR3 sequences, 51% of them seen once, and the ten largest clones take 20% to 25%. The sequenced sample consisted of blood. These receptors were taken from a woman aged 55-69 years in good health. Each CDR3 is given with its conserved first and last residue. D genes are given only for firm matches. Clone sizes are given selectively: once, few, many, or a class where the clone is expanded.

cdr3_aa cdr3_nt j_call cdr3_length clone_size v_call d_call
CASSLGQGAAQPQHF TGCGCCAGCAGCTTAGGACAGGGAGCAGCTCAGCCCCAGCATTTT TRBJ1-5 15 . TRBV5-1 TRBD1
CASSGRRWEQYF TGTGCCAGCAGTGGACGGAGATGGGAGCAGTACTTC TRBJ2-7 12 . TRBV12-3/TRBV12-4 .
CASSQQGFNYGYTF TGTGCCAGCAGCCAGCAGGGATTCAACTATGGCTACACCTTC TRBJ1-2 14 few TRBV4-2 .
CASSQPPRRDQQYF TGTGCCAGCAGCCAACCGCCACGGCGGGACCAGCAGTACTTC TRBJ2-5 14 . TRBV4-2 .
CASGGSPLHF TGTGCCAGCGGAGGATCACCCCTCCACTTT TRBJ1-6 10 . TRBV27 .
CASSHTDYNEQFF TGTGCCAGCAGCCATACGGACTACAATGAGCAGTTCTTC TRBJ2-1 13 few TRBV14 .
CASSPGRGIESYNEQFF TGTGCCAGCAGCCCCGGCAGGGGGATCGAGTCCTACAATGAGCAGTTCTTC TRBJ2-1 17 few TRBV7-2 TRBD1
CASSPTGLAAGETQYF TGTGCCAGCTCACCAACGGGACTAGCGGCGGGGGAGACCCAGTACTTC TRBJ2-5 16 . TRBV18 TRBD2
CASSLVESNYGYTF TGTGCCAGCAGTTTAGTCGAGAGTAACTATGGCTACACCTTC TRBJ1-2 14 few TRBV12-3/TRBV12-4 .
CASSRSYSREQYF TGTGCCAGCAGCCGATCCTACTCCCGCGAGCAGTACTTC TRBJ2-7 13 . TRBV7-2 .
CSARGLAGSNEQFF TGCAGTGCTAGAGGACTAGCGGGAAGCAATGAGCAGTTCTTC TRBJ2-1 14 few TRBV20-1 TRBD2
CAWRASRSAFTQYF TGTGCCTGGAGGGCCTCGAGATCGGCATTTACGCAGTATTTT TRBJ2-3 14 . TRBV30 .
CASRASSATDTQYF TGTGCCAGCAGGGCTAGCTCGGCCACAGATACGCAGTATTTT TRBJ2-3 14 . TRBV6-1 .
CSAPWDRNYEQYF TGCAGTGCTCCCTGGGACAGGAACTACGAGCAGTACTTC TRBJ2-7 13 . TRBV20-1 TRBD1
CASSNSGNYGYTF TGCGCCAGCAGCAATAGTGGTAACTATGGCTACACCTTC TRBJ1-2 13 . TRBV5-1 .
CASSQISGYEQYF TGTGCCAGCAGTCAGATTAGCGGCTACGAGCAGTACTTC TRBJ2-7 13 . TRBV7-9 .
CASSFGPTRSTDTQYF TGTGCCAGCAGTTTTGGACCGACGAGGAGCACAGATACGCAGTATTTT TRBJ2-3 16 few TRBV12-3/TRBV12-4 .
CASSPGTYTYKQYF TGTGCCAGCAGCCCTGGGACTTACACCTACAAGCAGTACTTC TRBJ2-7 14 . TRBV7-9 .
CASSRLVPDTQYF TGTGCCAGCAGTAGACTAGTTCCAGATACGCAGTATTTT TRBJ2-3 13 . TRBV6-2/TRBV6-3 .
CASSGGRNAKNIQYF TGCGCCAGCAGTGGGGGGCGGAACGCCAAAAACATTCAGTACTTC TRBJ2-4 15 . TRBV10-2 .
CSLGLDYNEQFF TGCAGCCTTGGACTAGACTACAATGAGCAGTTCTTC TRBJ2-1 12 . TRBV29-1 TRBD2
CASNRGGVGTQYF TGTGCCAGCAACAGAGGGGGCGTGGGGACCCAGTACTTC TRBJ2-5 13 . TRBV6-2/TRBV6-3 TRBD1
CSVDLGVYGYTF TGCAGCGTTGACCTGGGGGTTTATGGCTACACCTTC TRBJ1-2 12 . TRBV29-1 .
CSVRSGTVNQPQHF TGCAGCGTTCGATCCGGGACTGTCAATCAGCCCCAGCATTTT TRBJ1-5 14 . TRBV29-1 .
CASSQGPAGDNEQFF TGTGCCAGCAGCCAAGGTCCAGCGGGAGACAATGAGCAGTTCTTC TRBJ2-1 15 . TRBV4-2 TRBD2
CASRKQYVYEQYF TGTGCCAGCAGAAAACAGTATGTCTACGAGCAGTACTTC TRBJ2-7 13 few TRBV12-3/TRBV12-4 .
CSARSAGGGPSHEQYF TGCAGTGCTAGGTCAGCGGGGGGAGGCCCTAGCCATGAGCAGTACTTC TRBJ2-5 16 . TRBV20-1 TRBD2
CASSPAHVLASQETQYF TGTGCCAGCAGCCCCGCACATGTGCTAGCTAGTCAAGAGACCCAGTACTTC TRBJ2-5 17 . TRBV11-2 .
CASSPWTGVYQPQHF TGTGCCAGCAGTCCCTGGACAGGGGTGTATCAGCCCCAGCATTTT TRBJ1-5 15 few TRBV12-3/TRBV12-4 TRBD1
CASSGPRGGQPQHF TGTGCCAGCAGTGGTCCCAGGGGGGGTCAGCCCCAGCATTTT TRBJ1-5 14 . TRBV6-5 TRBD1
CASTLRGTYEQYF TGTGCCAGCACCCTTAGAGGAACCTACGAGCAGTACTTC TRBJ2-7 13 . TRBV3-1 .
CSAGGHQETQYF TGCAGCGCCGGAGGGCACCAAGAGACCCAGTACTTC TRBJ2-5 12 many TRBV20-1 .
CASSSRRGLGETQYF TGTGCCAGCAGCTCTCGACGGGGCCTGGGGGAGACCCAGTACTTC TRBJ2-5 15 . TRBV7-2 .
CASSLGSSNSPLHF TGTGCCAGCAGCTTGGGGTCGTCCAATTCACCCCTCCACTTT TRBJ1-6 14 many TRBV5-6 .
CASSLSAGGLHEQYF TGTGCCAGCAGCTTGTCGGCGGGAGGTCTCCACGAGCAGTACTTC TRBJ2-7 15 . TRBV5-4 TRBD2
CASSTARWGQETQYF TGTGCCAGCAGCACAGCGAGATGGGGACAAGAGACCCAGTACTTC TRBJ2-5 15 few TRBV7-2 .
CSASLSSVGNQPQHF TGCAGTGCTAGTCTTAGCTCGGTAGGCAATCAGCCCCAGCATTTT TRBJ1-5 15 . TRBV20-1 .
CASWGTGSYNEQFF TGTGCCAGCTGGGGGACTGGTTCCTACAATGAGCAGTTCTTC TRBJ2-1 14 many TRBV12-3/TRBV12-4 .
CSASPQGRGEKLFF TGCAGTGCTAGTCCACAGGGTCGGGGTGAAAAACTGTTTTTT TRBJ1-4 14 few TRBV20-1 .
CDTFPRDGGKNIQYF TGTGACACTTTTCCGCGGGACGGGGGCAAAAACATTCAGTACTTC TRBJ2-4 15 . TRBV6-5 .
CASSQDRRGMETQYF TGCGCCAGCAGCCAAGATCGGAGGGGGATGGAGACCCAGTACTTC TRBJ2-5 15 . TRBV4-3 .
CASIRGDHGSTDTQYF TGTGCCAGCATCAGGGGGGACCACGGCAGCACAGATACGCAGTATTTT TRBJ2-3 16 . TRBV7-9 .
CASSTTFRGLSQETQYF TGTGCCAGCAGCACGACTTTTCGGGGACTAAGCCAAGAGACCCAGTACTTC TRBJ2-5 17 . TRBV6-2/TRBV6-3 TRBD2
CASSLARGVLTF TGTGCCAGCAGTTTAGCTAGGGGCGTCCTGACTTTC TRBJ2-6 12 . TRBV28 .
CASRDGTGANYGYTF TGTGCCAGCAGGGACGGGACAGGGGCAAACTATGGCTACACCTTC TRBJ1-2 15 . TRBV6-6 TRBD1
CASSQDRGIVVNEQFF TGTGCCAGCAGCCAAGACAGGGGAATAGTAGTCAATGAGCAGTTCTTC TRBJ2-1 16 . TRBV4-2 .
CASRAGSRDTGELFF TGCGCCAGCAGAGCGGGTAGCAGGGACACCGGGGAGCTGTTTTTT TRBJ2-2 15 . TRBV5-1 .
CASSQTTSNNHEQYF TGTGCCAGCAGCCAAACCACTAGCAATAATCACGAGCAGTACTTC TRBJ2-7 15 . TRBV4-2 .